Each of the 5 T cell receptor beta chains below was sequenced from the same sample in a study of cytomegalovirus exposure and HLA in healthy donors. PCR amplification relied on 60 Vbeta primers (plus 13 Jbeta primers). This table comes from immunoSEQ multiplex PCR, and its TCRdb copy is limited to in-frame clones, with some not included. The sample carries roughly 130,000 clones, around 81% recorded once. The sequenced sample was PBMCs. All receptors come from a young man in good health and CMV-seronegative.

The chain recombines TRBV29-1 with TRBJ2-3; tentatively, D is TRBD1 (5 bases). The germline V gene has CDR1 SQVTM and CDR2 ANQGSEA. The ends were cut back, 3 bases at V and 0 bases at J, with 10 bases in the middle. The CDR3 extends over 14 amino acids. The CDR3 sequence: CSVDPGKSTDTQYF. The CDR3 region has the DNA TGCAGCGTTGATCCAGGGAAAAGCACAGATACGCAGTATTTT.

This clone occurred a few times. The chain combines TRBV4-1 with TRBJ2-7; 12 nucleotides match TRBD2. Trimming at V came to 2 bases and at J to 0 bases, leaving 8 bases not matched to a gene. CDR1 is MGHRA, CDR2 YSYEKL, per germline. This CDR3 contains 18 residues. The CDR3 region is CASSQSPSGGVSSYEQYF. In DNA, the CDR3 is TGCGCCAGCAGCCAAAGCCCTAGCGGGGGGGTTAGCTCCTACGAGCAGTACTTC.

The genes are TRBV7-8 and TRBJ1-6; a possible D gene is TRBD1 (5 bases). Per the germline V gene, CDR1 is SGHVS and CDR2 is FQNEAQ. Trimming removed 5 bases from V and 7 bases from J, with 15 bases in between. This CDR3 region has 15 residues. For the CDR3, the DNA is TGTGCCAGCAGCCCAATCCCGACAGCCAATTCACCCCTCCACTTT. Protein sequence: CASSPIPTANSPLHF.

This chain links TRBV25-1 with TRBJ2-7; 7 bases match TRBD2. With V trimmed by 1 base and J by 0 bases, 3 bases remained unmatched. Germline loops: CDR1 MGHDK, CDR2 SYGVNS. The CDR3 is made up of 15 amino acids. CDR3 coding DNA: TGTGCCAGCAGTGAATTCGGGGGGAGCTCCTACGAGCAGTACTTC. It translates to CASSEFGGSSYEQYF.

The chain carries TRBV6-5 and TRBJ1-1; D is perhaps TRBD1 (5 bases). Germline V lookup: CDR1 MNHEY, CDR2 SVGAGI. The CDR3 loop spans 15 amino acids. Between the trimmed V and J ends, which lost 0 bases and 1 base, there was a span of 9 bases. The CDR3, as DNA: TGTGCCAGCAGTTACTCACAACAGGCGAACACTGAAGCTTTCTTT. This encodes CASSYSQQANTEAFF.